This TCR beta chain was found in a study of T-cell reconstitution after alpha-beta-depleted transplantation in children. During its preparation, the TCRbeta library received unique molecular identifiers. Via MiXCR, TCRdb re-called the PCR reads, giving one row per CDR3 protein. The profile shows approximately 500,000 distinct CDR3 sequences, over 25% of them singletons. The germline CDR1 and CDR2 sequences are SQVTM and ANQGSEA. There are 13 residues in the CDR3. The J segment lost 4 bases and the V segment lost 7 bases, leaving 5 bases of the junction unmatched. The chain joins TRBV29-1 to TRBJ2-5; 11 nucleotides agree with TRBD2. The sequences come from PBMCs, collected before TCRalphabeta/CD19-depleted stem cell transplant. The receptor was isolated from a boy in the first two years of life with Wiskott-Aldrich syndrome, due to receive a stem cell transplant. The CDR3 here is CSARGLAVETQYF. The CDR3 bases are TGCAGCGCGAGGGGACTAGCGGTAGAGACCCAGTACTTC.